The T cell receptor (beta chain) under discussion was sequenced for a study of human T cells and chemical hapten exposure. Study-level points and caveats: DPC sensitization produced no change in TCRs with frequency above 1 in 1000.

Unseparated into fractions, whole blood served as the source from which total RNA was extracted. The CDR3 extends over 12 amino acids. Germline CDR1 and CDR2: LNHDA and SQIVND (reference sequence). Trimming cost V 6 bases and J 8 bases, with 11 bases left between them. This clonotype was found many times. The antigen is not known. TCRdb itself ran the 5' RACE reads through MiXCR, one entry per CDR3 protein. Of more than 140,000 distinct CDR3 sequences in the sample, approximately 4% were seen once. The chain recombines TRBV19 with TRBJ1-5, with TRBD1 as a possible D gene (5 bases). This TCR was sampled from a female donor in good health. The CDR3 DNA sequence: TGTGCCAGTAGGACAGATGCCGAGCCCCAGCATTTT. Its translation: CASRTDAEPQHF. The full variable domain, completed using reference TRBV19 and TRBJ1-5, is DGGITQSPKYLFRKEGQNVTLSCEQNLNHDAMYWYRQDPGQGLRLIYYSQIVNDFQKGDIAEGYSVSREKKESFPLTVTSAQKNPTAFYLCASRTDAEPQHFGDGTRLSIL.